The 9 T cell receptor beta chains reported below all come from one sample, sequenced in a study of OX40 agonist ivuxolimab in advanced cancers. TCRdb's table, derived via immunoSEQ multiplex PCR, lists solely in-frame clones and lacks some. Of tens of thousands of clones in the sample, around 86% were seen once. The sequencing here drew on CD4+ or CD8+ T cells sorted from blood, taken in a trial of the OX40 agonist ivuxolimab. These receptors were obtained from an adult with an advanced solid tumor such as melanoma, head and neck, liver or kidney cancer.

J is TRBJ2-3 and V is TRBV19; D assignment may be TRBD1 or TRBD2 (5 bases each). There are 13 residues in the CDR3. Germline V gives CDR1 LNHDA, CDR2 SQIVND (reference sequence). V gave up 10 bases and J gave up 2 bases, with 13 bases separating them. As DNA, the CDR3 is TGTGCCACCGGGGACCACCCCACAGATACGCAGTATTTT. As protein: CATGDHPTDTQYF.

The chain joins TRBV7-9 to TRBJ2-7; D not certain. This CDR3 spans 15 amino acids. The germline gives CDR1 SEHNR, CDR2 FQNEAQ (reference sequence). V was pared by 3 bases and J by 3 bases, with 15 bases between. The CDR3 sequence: CASSLTLGSLYEQYF. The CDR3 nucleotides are TGTGCCAGCAGCTTGACCCTTGGCTCCCTCTACGAGCAGTACTTC.

The CDR3 nucleotides read TGTGCCAGCAGCCTTGACAGCAACACTGAAGCTTTCTTT. Amino acids: CASSLDSNTEAFF. The chain joins TRBV7-9 to TRBJ1-1; D is possibly TRBD1 (5 bases). The germline V and J ends were trimmed by 5 bases and 2 bases, with 9 bases remaining between them. The CDR3 covers 13 residues. The germline V gene has CDR1 SEHNR and CDR2 FQNEAQ (reference sequence).

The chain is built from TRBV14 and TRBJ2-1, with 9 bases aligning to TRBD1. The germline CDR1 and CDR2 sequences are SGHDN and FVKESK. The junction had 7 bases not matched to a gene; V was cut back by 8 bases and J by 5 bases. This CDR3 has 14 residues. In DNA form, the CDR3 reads TGTGCCAGCCGACCGACAGGGGGGAACAATGAGCAGTTCTTC. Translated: CASRPTGGNNEQFF.

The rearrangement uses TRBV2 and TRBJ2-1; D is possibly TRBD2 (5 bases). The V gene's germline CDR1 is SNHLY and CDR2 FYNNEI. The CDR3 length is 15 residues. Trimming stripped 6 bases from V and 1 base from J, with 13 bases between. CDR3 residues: CASRGVEGSYNEQFF. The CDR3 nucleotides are TGTGCCAGCAGGGGAGTAGAGGGTTCCTACAATGAGCAGTTCTTC.

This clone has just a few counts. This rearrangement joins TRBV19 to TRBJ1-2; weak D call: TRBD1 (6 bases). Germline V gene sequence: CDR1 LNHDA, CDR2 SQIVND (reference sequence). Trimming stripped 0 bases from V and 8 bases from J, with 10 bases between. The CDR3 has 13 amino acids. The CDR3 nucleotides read TGTGCCAGTAGTATAGAACAGGGTCAAGGCTACACCTTC. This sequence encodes CASSIEQGQGYTF.

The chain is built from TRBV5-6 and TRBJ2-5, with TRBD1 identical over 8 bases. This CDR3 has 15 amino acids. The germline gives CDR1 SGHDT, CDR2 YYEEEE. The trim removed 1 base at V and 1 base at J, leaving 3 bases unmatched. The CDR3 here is CASSLRQGLQETQYF. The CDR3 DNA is TGTGCCAGCAGCTTGAGACAGGGGCTCCAAGAGACCCAGTACTTC.

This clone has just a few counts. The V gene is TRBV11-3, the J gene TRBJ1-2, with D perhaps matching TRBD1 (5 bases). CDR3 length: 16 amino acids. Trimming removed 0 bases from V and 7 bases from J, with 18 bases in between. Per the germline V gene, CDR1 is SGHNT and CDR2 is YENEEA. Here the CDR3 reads CASSLDRGRGLIGYTF. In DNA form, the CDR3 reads TGTGCCAGCAGCTTAGATCGCGGAAGGGGACTGATTGGCTACACCTTC.

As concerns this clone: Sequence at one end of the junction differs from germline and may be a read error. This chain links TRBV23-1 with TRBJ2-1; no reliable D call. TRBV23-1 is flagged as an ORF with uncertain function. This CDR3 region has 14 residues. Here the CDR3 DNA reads TGCGCCAGCACCACGCCCCACCCAATCGATGAGCAGCTCTTC. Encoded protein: CASTTPHPIDEQLF.